This T cell receptor beta chain was recorded in a study of OX40 agonist ivuxolimab in advanced cancers. Study summary: Mean age approximately 61 years, range roughly 23 to 79; about 81% male.

About this clone itself: The target antigen is unknown.

Data came from immunoSEQ multiplex PCR; TCRdb stores just in-frame clones and leaves some out. The sample includes some 48,000 clones, less than 90% seen only once; the top ten take approximately 22%. In germline, CDR1 is SQVTM, CDR2 ANQGSEA. The CDR3 totals 15 residues. The V and J ends lost 1 base and 3 bases, in that order; junction bases with no gene match: 4. Whole-study findings and limits: Average numbers of expanded clones were greater in CD8+ T cells than in CD4+.

The V gene is TRBV29-1, the J gene TRBJ2-5; 11 bases agree with TRBD2. This TCR came from an adult with an advanced solid tumor such as melanoma, head and neck, liver or kidney cancer. The sample consisted of CD4+ or CD8+ T cells sorted from blood, taken in a trial of the OX40 agonist ivuxolimab. For the CDR3, the DNA is TGCAGCGTTGAAGGACTAGCGGGAAAAGAAGAGACCCAGTACTTC. Translating gives CSVEGLAGKEETQYF.